The present T cell receptor beta chain was sequenced within a study of blood T cell repertoires in COVID-19. Background on the study: T cells, B-cell-depleted T cells, or PBMCs supplied cDNA or gDNA.

The V gene end was trimmed by 6 bases and the J gene end by 3 bases; junction bases not matched to a gene: 4. The CDR3 is made up of 13 amino acids. Per germline, CDR1 MNHEY and CDR2 SVGAGI. Sequencing was performed with immunoSEQ multiplex PCR; in TCRdb, only in-frame clones are kept and a portion is missing. The repertoire holds roughly 430,000 clones, with roughly 87% as singletons. This sequence was found in a woman between 40 and 55 years old with acute COVID-19. The chain uses TRBV6-5 and TRBJ1-2, with 7 bases identical to TRBD1. The sample was PBMCs or T cells enriched from blood (not recorded which). CDR3 region: CASRTDRDYGYTF. CDR3 in DNA: TGTGCCAGCAGGACAGACAGGGACTATGGCTACACCTTC.